This T cell receptor beta chain emerged from a study of spatial heterogeneity in lung cancer. For the study at large: Compared with alpha-chain sequences, beta-chain sequences were consistently detected in greater numbers.

TCRdb fed the 5' RACE reads into MiXCR, producing one record per CDR3 protein. The repertoire holds under 30,000 distinct CDR3 sequences, with approximately 4.8% as singletons. The CDR3 has 15 amino acids. The V and J ends lost 5 bases and 9 bases, in that order; junction bases with no gene match: 7. Per the germline V gene, CDR1 is SEHNR and CDR2 is FQNEAQ (reference sequence). Findings and caveats of the study: More often at tumor resection than at routine follow-up, ubiquitous expanded tumor TCRs were detected in the blood.

This clonotype was detected ten times or more. The antigen is undetermined. The time point denotes: sample taken at primary tumor resection. No cell sorting; template was whole RNA from tumor, lung tissue or PBMC. The sequences come from PBMCs, collected at surgery. The source is a male donor with early-stage non-small cell lung cancer. The V call is TRBV7-9, the J call TRBJ2-1; 13 bases line up with TRBD2. CDR3 sequence (DNA): TGTGCCAGCAGCCTGGGGACTAGCGGGATTCGTGAGCAGTTCTTC. Residues: CASSLGTSGIREQFF. Complete variable domain (other parts from reference TRBV7-9 and TRBJ2-1): DTGVSQNPRHKITKRGQNVTFRCDPISEHNRLYWYRQTLGQGPEFLTYFQNEAQLEKSRLLSDRFSAERPKGSFSTLEIQRTEQGDSAMYLCASSLGTSGIREQFFGPGTRLTVL.